This T cell receptor (beta chain) is drawn from a study of human T cells and chemical hapten exposure (dated by TCRdb to about 2021). Study-level background: For sensitization, 2% DPC in acetone was applied to a 2 cm by 2 cm area of upper inner arm skin. Patch testing was done on the upper back using Finn chambers containing 0.01% DPC, and results were scored after 6 days according to International Contact Dermatitis Research Group standards. Blood was sampled from patients pre-sensitization (week 0) and at 2, 6 and about 24 weeks after DPC sensitization. Roughly 30 alopecia patients provided blood for TCR sequencing at one to four time points (pre-sensitization, 2, 6 and 24 weeks). Alopecia areata with under or over 50% scalp involvement, alopecia totalis and alopecia universalis were represented in the patient cohort, which was mostly female. Peripheral blood TCR repertoire changes were tracked in vivo in alopecia patients during primary and secondary sensitization to the hapten diphenylcyclopropenone (DPC). Libraries were pooled for sequencing, and per-sample TCR yields varied mainly because of small differences in library volumes within the pool. Patients additionally received weekly therapeutic DPC doses to the scalp throughout the roughly 26-week study period.

General conclusions and limits of the study: Alopecia, a presumed autoimmune disease, was present in all patients, so the immune response of the patients might differ from that of healthy individuals. Expanded TCRs formed significantly more large CDR3 similarity clusters than pre-sensitization or healthy control sets, consistent with antigen-driven responses. The number of TCRs above 1 in 1000 frequency did not change with DPC sensitization; there was no evidence of global repertoire structure alterations. Repeated subsampling changed both the strength of the expansion versus patch-test correlation and the threshold at which the correlation became significant. A positive correlation was found between the number of PT1 expanded TCRs and patch test score, with significance reached at thresholds 8, 16 and 32 but not 4.

The CDR3 contains 17 residues, cysteine and phenylalanine counted. Left in the record is the CDR3 DNA by itself, 51 bases read in frame from the first base. From the germline V gene (reference sequence), CDR1 is LGHDT and CDR2 is YNNKEL. V gives up 5 bases and J gives up 1 base, and the segment between their germline ends measures 20 bases. Reading the label with the study, this specimen's time point is: pre-sensitization, week 0. This specimen's treatment or condition label, interpreted: therapeutic diphenylcyclopropenone sensitization with weekly scalp DPC. Blood at each patch-test visit was drawn before the patch test was applied. To be eligible, patients had to be aged 18 to 70, diagnosed with alopecia and judged suitable for DPC therapy, while pregnant patients were excluded. Total RNA was extracted from unfractionated whole blood that had been collected in Tempus Blood RNA tubes. This clonotype was counted at least ten times. Its antigen is unknown. It has no much larger one-base neighbor in the sample; base qualities were not kept.

Receptor libraries were prepared by RACE. TCRdb records NextSeq 500 as the sequencer. During library preparation, unique molecular identifiers were attached to individual cDNA molecules so that TCRs could be counted quantitatively and reproducibly. From each blood RNA sample, both TCR alpha and TCR beta chains were sequenced. As for the authors' bioinformatics: The median number of TCRs per sample was around 96,000, ranging from roughly 20,000 to 700,000. The Decombinator software suite was used to annotate V, J and CDR3 in the TCR reads. Every sample was subsampled to the same number of TCRs (28,000) for the PS versus PT1 abundance plots. TCRs were defined as expanded if absent before sensitization and observed at least eight times at the 2-week time point. TCRdb trimmed public reads at Q25 via fastp, called clones via MiXCR and kept in-frame beta chains. Each record represents a unique CDR3 protein, reported with the most common genes and DNA among its rows. The V and J calls and clone size come from TCRdb's table, not from the authors' own analysis. This sample comprises around 380,000 distinct CDR3 sequences, about 5.4% of them detected only once. The top ten constitute less than 9% of the sample.

The sequence links TRBV3-1 to TRBJ2-5; TRBD2 could be the D gene, as 6 bases match. The TCR originated in a woman aged 18 to 35 with alopecia areata. Some clones in this sample may be carry-over from other donors' samples. Material: whole blood, obtained in connection with sensitization to the hapten diphenylcyclopropenone (DPC). The sequenced DNA is TGTGCCAGCAGCGCACAAAATCGAGTCGGGAGCCAAGAGACCCAGTACTTC. Translation gives CASSAQNRVGSQETQYF.